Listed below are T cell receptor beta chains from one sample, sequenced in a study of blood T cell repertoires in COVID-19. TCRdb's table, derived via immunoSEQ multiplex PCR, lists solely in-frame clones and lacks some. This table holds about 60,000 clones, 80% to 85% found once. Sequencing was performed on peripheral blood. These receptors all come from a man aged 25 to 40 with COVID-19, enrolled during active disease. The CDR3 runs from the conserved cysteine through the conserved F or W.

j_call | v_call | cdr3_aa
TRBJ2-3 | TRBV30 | CAWSYSGGTDTQYF
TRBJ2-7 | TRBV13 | CASSTRRPGLEGYEQYF
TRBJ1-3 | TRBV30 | CAWRFDRIGNTIYF
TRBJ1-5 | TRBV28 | CASSRGGNQPQHF
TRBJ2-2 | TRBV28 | CASRGTSGPTGELFF
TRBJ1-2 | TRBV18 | CASSQYVEGSYTF
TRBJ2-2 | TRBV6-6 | CASKGLAGAGELFF
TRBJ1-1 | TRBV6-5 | CASRGLRSLNTEAFF
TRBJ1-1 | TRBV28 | CASSLGRGAEAFF
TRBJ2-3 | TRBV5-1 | CASSFRKSGRDTQYF
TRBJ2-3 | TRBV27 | CASSPLGLAGLDTQYF
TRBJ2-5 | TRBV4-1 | CASSPTGRTSQETQYF
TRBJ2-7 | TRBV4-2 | CASSQDRLAGEQYF
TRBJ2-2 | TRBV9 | CASSPHRSGELFF
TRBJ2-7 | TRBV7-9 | CASSSQDRGGNEQYF
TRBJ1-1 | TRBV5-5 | CASSSDRGSTEAFF
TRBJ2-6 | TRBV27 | CASSKQGSGANVLTF
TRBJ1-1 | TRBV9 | CASSGIQGDTEAFF
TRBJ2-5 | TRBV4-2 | CASSQEGLAGGRETQYF
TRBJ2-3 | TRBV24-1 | CATSDSPDSNTQYF
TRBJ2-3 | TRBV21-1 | CAKKFRLAGTTDTQYF
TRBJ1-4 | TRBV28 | CASSFGEIYNEKLFF
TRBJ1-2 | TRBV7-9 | CASSLAGQSYGYTF
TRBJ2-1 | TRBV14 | CASKQGLAGRNEQFF
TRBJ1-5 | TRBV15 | CATSQTNQPQHF
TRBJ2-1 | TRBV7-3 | CASSRTAYNEQFF
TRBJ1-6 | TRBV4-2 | CASSQDGQGNSPLHF
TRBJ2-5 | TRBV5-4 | CASSTKSGGEETQYF